The TCR beta chain described here comes from a study of cytomegalovirus exposure and HLA in healthy donors. Findings of the study overall: An ancestry cluster, one associated with Asian ancestry, reportedly showed fewer N-insertions than the 666-donor mean in a later analysis.

V lost 4 bases, J lost 2 bases, and 2 bases stayed unmatched. Germline loops: CDR1 LGHNT, CDR2 FRNRAP. The CDR3 spans 15 residues. On this clone itself: Its antigen remains unknown.

13 Jbeta primers and 60 Vbeta primers were used for the PCR. Only in-frame clones appear in the TCRdb table, and some are missing; sequencing was by immunoSEQ multiplex PCR. The repertoire holds about 150,000 clones, with over 75% as singletons. Sequenced input: PBMCs. The TCR sequence derives from a male donor in good health and CMV-seronegative. This chain connects TRBV12-5 to TRBJ2-1; 10 nucleotides agree with TRBD1. Written as DNA, the CDR3 is TGTGCTAGTGGTTCTGGACAGGGGGCCTACAATGAGCAGTTCTTC. It translates to CASGSGQGAYNEQFF. Full variable domain (missing parts from reference TRBV12-5 and TRBJ2-1): DARVTQTPRHKVTEMGQEVTMRCQPILGHNTVFWYRQTMMQGLELLAYFRNRAPLDDSGMPKDRFSAEMPDATLATLKIQPSEPRDSAVYFCASGSGQGAYNEQFFGPGTRLTVL.